These 30 T cell receptor beta chains came from one sample sequenced in a study of memory CD4+ T cells and cytomegalovirus serostatus. Single viable CD3+CD4+CD8-CD45RO+ cells were sorted as the memory CD4+ T cells. Assay used: immunoSEQ multiplex PCR; TCRdb lists only in-frame clones, some missing. The table has around 88,000 clones, about four fifths seen once; the top ten hold around 3.6%. Material: memory CD4+ T cells from blood. The receptors derive from an adult in good health and CMV-seropositive.

This clone was detected only a few times. The chain is built from TRBV6-1 and TRBJ2-7, with 7 positions matching TRBD2. Per germline, CDR1 MNHNS and CDR2 SASEGT. The CDR3 contains 12 residues. V dropped 4 bases and J dropped 6; count of bases not matched to a gene: 3. CDR3 nucleotides: TGTGCCAGCAGTGTGTCGGGGGGCGAGCAGTACTTC. Translated: CASSVSGGEQYF.

The V call is TRBV12-2, the J call TRBJ2-1; the tabulated D call, TRBD2, remains unverified against the DNA. TRBV12-2 is annotated as a pseudogene. The CDR3 has 15 residues. CDR3 residues: CASRRTSGISNEQFF. The DNA for the CDR3 is TGTGCAAGTCGTCGGACTAGCGGGATAAGCAATGAGCAGTTCTTC.

The genes are TRBV2 and TRBJ1-4; tentative D call: TRBD1 (6 bases). Trimming shortened V by 8 bases and J by 8 bases, and 12 bases separated the two germline ends. The CDR3 totals 12 residues. Germline CDR1 reads SNHLY; CDR2 reads FYNNEI. CDR3 sequence: CASRTVSEKLFF. The CDR3 region has the DNA TGTGCCAGCCGGACAGTCAGCGAAAAACTGTTTTTT.

The chain carries TRBV28 and TRBJ2-1; TRBD1 aligns across 12 bases. This CDR3 has 14 amino acids. V lost 7 bases to trimming and J lost 7 bases; unmatched junction nucleotides: 5. In germline, CDR1 is MDHEN, CDR2 SYDVKM. The CDR3: CASKGQGAVNEQFF. The CDR3 bases are TGTGCCAGCAAGGGACAGGGGGCGGTAAATGAGCAGTTCTTC.

This clone came up a few times. The chain combines TRBV30 with TRBJ1-2, with 9 bases matching TRBD1. The CDR3 is made up of 17 amino acids. Germline V gives CDR1 GTSNPN, CDR2 SVGIG (reference sequence). J lost 9 bases, V lost 3 bases, and 20 bases had no gene match. The CDR3 sequence: CAWSRDRVSDGAGSYTF. The CDR3 DNA reads as TGTGCCTGGAGCCGGGACAGGGTTTCGGATGGGGCGGGGAGCTACACCTTC.

The gene calls are TRBV6-1 and TRBJ2-7; TRBD1 agrees at 11 bases. J lost 0 bases, V lost 7 bases, and 2 bases had no gene match. Germline CDR1 reads MNHNS; CDR2 reads SASEGT. The CDR3 has 14 amino acids. This CDR3 reads CASMGQGGSYEQYF. CDR3 nucleotides: TGTGCCAGCATGGGACAGGGGGGCTCCTACGAGCAGTACTTC.

This chain links TRBV27 with TRBJ2-3; 8 bases are shared with TRBD1. This CDR3 contains 13 residues. CDR1 and CDR2 (germline): MNHEY, SMNVEV (reference sequence). With 5 bases clipped from V and 10 bases from J, the junction kept 8 bases outside the gene matches. CDR3 DNA: TGTGCCAGCAGTCCCCGGGACAGGATGGCGCAGTATTTT. It is translated as CASSPRDRMAQYF.

V and J are TRBV18 and TRBJ2-7; D is possibly TRBD2 (6 bases). V was clipped by 3 bases and J by 5 bases, with 11 bases between them. Germline CDR1 and CDR2: KGHSH and LQKENI. This CDR3 has 13 amino acids. CDR3 sequence: CASSPGLRHEQYF. The CDR3 coding sequence is TGTGCCAGCTCACCGGGACTCCGGCACGAGCAGTACTTC.

There are a few counts of this clone. V and J are TRBV5-4 and TRBJ2-4; possibly TRBD1 for D (6 bases). CDR3 length: 14 residues. CDR1 and CDR2 from the germline V gene are SGHNT and YYREEE (reference sequence). The V gene lost 7 bases and the J gene lost 0 bases, with 11 bases spanning the gap. The CDR3 loop is CASGLQGAKNIQYF. CDR3 sequence (DNA): TGTGCCAGCGGGCTACAGGGAGCCAAAAACATTCAGTACTTC.

This chain connects TRBV18 to TRBJ2-5; possibly TRBD1 or TRBD2 for D (5 bases each). V lost 0 bases and J lost 5, with 10 bases in between. There are 14 residues in the CDR3. Germline V gene data show CDR1 as KGHSH and CDR2 as LQKENI. The CDR3 sequence: CASSPPGDGETQYF. DNA for the CDR3: TGTGCCAGCTCACCACCGGGGGACGGGGAGACCCAGTACTTC.

The V call is TRBV7-9, the J call TRBJ1-1; 9 bases map to TRBD1. The CDR3 has 14 amino acids. The germline gives CDR1 SEHNR, CDR2 FQNEAQ (reference sequence). The ends lost 2 bases at V and 10 bases at J; junction bases unmatched: 8. The CDR3, as DNA: TGTGCCAGCAGCTTATTGGTGACAGGGGGGCGAGCTTTCTTT. It is translated as CASSLLVTGGRAFF. Variable domain in full (rest from reference TRBV7-9 and TRBJ1-1): DTGVSQNPRHKITKRGQNVTFRCDPISEHNRLYWYRQTLGQGPEFLTYFQNEAQLEKSRLLSDRFSAERPKGSFSTLEIQRTEQGDSAMYLCASSLLVTGGRAFFGQGTRLTVV.

The sample holds a few counts of this clone. The chain combines TRBV5-1 with TRBJ2-3; TRBD2 matches at 9 bases. This CDR3 contains 16 residues. V trimming: 4 bases; J trimming: 3 bases; junction bases outside the gene matches: 9. The V gene's germline CDR1 is SGHRS and CDR2 YFSETQ. This chain's CDR3 is CASSGRSSGSTDTQYF. CDR3 sequence (DNA): TGCGCCAGCAGCGGCCGGAGTAGCGGGAGTACAGATACGCAGTATTTT. The full variable domain, rest sourced from reference TRBV5-1 and TRBJ2-3, is KAGVTQTPRYLIKTRGQQVTLSCSPISGHRSVSWYQQTPGQGLQFLFEYFSETQRNKGNFPGRFSGRQFSNSRSEMNVSTLELGDSALYLCASSGRSSGSTDTQYFGPGTRLTVL.

Turning to this clone: The sample contains more than one DNA sequence encoding this CDR3. The V gene is TRBV18, the J gene TRBJ2-3; no clear D gene. CDR1 is KGHSH, CDR2 LQKENI, per germline. There are 13 residues in the CDR3. The V gene lost 0 bases and the J gene lost 3 bases, with 4 bases spanning the gap. The CDR3 protein is CASSPPVTDTQYF. CDR3 bases: TGTGCCAGCTCACCACCGGTGACAGATACGCAGTATTTT. Drawing the rest from reference TRBV18 and TRBJ2-3, the complete variable domain is NAGVMQNPRHLVRRRGQEARLRCSPMKGHSHVYWYRQLPEEGLKFMVYLQKENIIDESGMPKERFSAEFPKEGPSILRIQQVVRGDSAAYFCASSPPVTDTQYFGPGTRLTVL.

Worth noting for this clone: Distinct nucleotide sequences in the sample also encode this CDR3. The rearrangement joins TRBV7-9 to TRBJ2-5; D is possibly TRBD1 (8 bases). Germline CDR1 is SEHNR and CDR2 is FQNEAQ (reference sequence). The ends were cut back, 5 bases at V and 5 bases at J, with 15 bases in the middle. The CDR3 spans 14 residues. The CDR3 here is CASSLTGGAETQYF. In nucleotides, the CDR3 is TGTGCCAGCAGCCTAACAGGGGGGGCGGAGACCCAGTACTTC.

V gene TRBV28 combines with J gene TRBJ1-2, with TRBD1 identical over 7 bases. Germline loops: CDR1 MDHEN, CDR2 SYDVKM. The CDR3 sequence is 14 residues long. The V gene end was trimmed by 5 bases and the J gene end by 7 bases; junction bases not matched to a gene: 10. The CDR3 DNA reads as TGTGCCAGCAGTCCTGGGACAGCTCGGACTGGCTACACCTTC. It specifies CASSPGTARTGYTF.

This clone has a single count. The rearrangement links TRBV6-6 to TRBJ1-5, with D possibly being TRBD1 (5 bases). The CDR3 sequence is 14 residues long. CDR1 MNHNY and CDR2 SVGAGI come from the germline V gene (reference sequence). Trimming stripped 2 bases from V and 5 bases from J, with 10 bases between. CDR3 sequence reads: CASSYDSQYQPQHF. The CDR3 DNA reads as TGTGCCAGCAGTTACGACAGCCAATATCAGCCCCAGCATTTT.

The chain uses TRBV5-1 and TRBJ1-1; D remains ambiguous. Trimming left V 0 bases short and J 5 bases short, with 11 bases between. Per the germline V gene, CDR1 is SGHRS and CDR2 is YFSETQ. The CDR3 totals 14 residues. CDR3 in amino acids: CASSLAGVLTEAFF. CDR3 bases: TGCGCCAGCAGCTTGGCCGGGGTTCTGACTGAAGCTTTCTTT.

The rearrangement uses TRBV10-2 and TRBJ2-5, with 9 bases matching TRBD2. The CDR3 extends over 14 amino acids. The trim removed 2 bases at V and 5 bases at J, leaving 3 bases unmatched. The germline V gene encodes CDR1 WSHSY and CDR2 SAAADI. The CDR3 bases are TGCGCCAGCAGTGAGGTAGCGGGAGTGGAGACCCAGTACTTC. Translation: CASSEVAGVETQYF.

This clone has just one count. Other nucleotide sequences from this sample produce the same CDR3. The chain combines TRBV9 with TRBJ1-3, with TRBD1 identical over 8 bases. The V segment lost 0 bases and the J segment 2 bases; nucleotides outside the gene matches: 1. The V gene's germline CDR1 is SGDLS and CDR2 YYNGEE. CDR3 length equals 15 residues. The CDR3 here is CASSVEQGAGNTIYF. In nucleotides, the CDR3 is TGTGCCAGCAGCGTAGAACAGGGGGCTGGAAACACCATATATTTT.

This chain uses TRBV4-2 with TRBJ2-7; D ambiguous. Germline V gene data show CDR1 as LGHNA and CDR2 as YNFKEQ. The CDR3 totals 15 residues. The germline V and J ends were trimmed by 5 bases and 3 bases, with 17 bases remaining between them. CDR3 DNA sequence: TGTGCCAGCAGCGAGAGGATGGGTCAGCTCTACGAGCAGTACTTC. Protein sequence: CASSERMGQLYEQYF.

V usage is TRBV14 and J usage is TRBJ1-1; D is undetermined. V was shortened by 1 base and J by 1 base, with 10 bases between the two germline ends. Germline CDR1 SGHDN, CDR2 FVKESK. This CDR3 contains 15 residues. CDR3 loop: CASSQVVGGNTEAFF. CDR3 bases: TGTGCCAGCAGCCAAGTCGTCGGCGGGAACACTGAAGCTTTCTTT.

This clone has just one count. This chain joins TRBV18 and TRBJ2-2; D gene ambiguous. The V gene's germline CDR1 is KGHSH and CDR2 LQKENI. V lost 1 base and J lost 4, with 7 bases in between. The CDR3 spans 14 residues. The CDR3 reads CASSPQASTGELFF. The CDR3 DNA reads TGTGCCAGCTCACCACAGGCGTCCACCGGGGAGCTGTTTTTT.

This rearrangement joins TRBV10-3 to TRBJ2-7; D is undetermined. This CDR3 has 12 amino acids. Trimming pared 3 bases from V and 2 bases from J, leaving 5 bases between. Germline V gene sequence: CDR1 ENHRY, CDR2 SYGVKD. CDR3 coding DNA: TGTGCCATCAGTGATTCAACCTACGAGCAGTACTTC. Translation gives CAISDSTYEQYF.

CDR3 nucleotides: TGTGCCATCAACGGATACTTAGAAGAGACCCAGTACTTC. Its translation: CAINGYLEETQYF. The chain is built from TRBV10-3 and TRBJ2-5; D gene ambiguous. Looked up from germline, CDR1 is ENHRY and CDR2 is SYGVKD. The CDR3 is 13 amino acids. V was cut by 7 bases and J by 3 bases, with 12 bases left in between.

The chain joins TRBV7-3 to TRBJ2-5, with D perhaps assigned TRBD1 or TRBD2 (5 bases each). V gave up 1 base and J gave up 7 bases, with 13 bases separating them. The CDR3 has 14 residues. Per germline, CDR1 SGHTA and CDR2 FQGTGA. The CDR3 loop is CASSLRPERGTQYF. The DNA for the CDR3 is TGTGCCAGCAGCTTAAGACCCGAGAGGGGGACCCAGTACTTC.

J is TRBJ2-4 and V is TRBV28, with D possibly being TRBD2 (6 bases). Germline CDR1 and CDR2: MDHEN and SYDVKM. The CDR3 contains 14 residues. V lost 3 bases and J 8 bases, leaving 14 bases between the germline ends. The CDR3 region has the DNA TGTGCCAGCAGTTTCGCGCGGGACGGGCACATTCAGTACTTC. It is translated as CASSFARDGHIQYF.

The rearrangement links TRBV9 to TRBJ2-1; the D is unclear. The CDR3 length is 12 residues. The germline V and J ends were trimmed by 10 bases and 0 bases, with 8 bases remaining between them. Germline values: CDR1 SGDLS, CDR2 YYNGEE. CDR3 bases: TGTGCCTCGGCCAGCTCCTACAATGAGCAGTTCTTC. It codes for CASASSYNEQFF.

There are a few counts of this clone. This CDR3 reads CASSQISETQYF. CDR3 DNA: TGTGCCAGCAGCCAGATCTCAGAGACCCAGTACTTC. The J gene is TRBJ2-5, the V gene TRBV11-2; D gene uncertain. The V end was cut by 5 bases, the J end by 4 bases, with 8 bases between. CDR1 is SGHAT, CDR2 FQNNGV, per germline. The length of the CDR3 is 12 residues.

The chain combines TRBV28 with TRBJ1-2, with 9 bases that match TRBD1. V shed 6 bases and J 2 bases; nucleotides not matched to a gene: 4. The CDR3 sequence is 14 residues long. The V gene's germline CDR1 is MDHEN and CDR2 SYDVKM. This CDR3 is CASRADRGNYGYTF. The CDR3 nucleotides are TGTGCCAGCAGGGCGGACAGGGGCAACTATGGCTACACCTTC.

The CDR3 protein is CASSSWAGVAGELFF. The CDR3 DNA follows: TGCGCCAGCAGCTCCTGGGCGGGAGTGGCCGGGGAGCTGTTTTTT. The chain is built from TRBV5-1 and TRBJ2-2, with 7 bases that match TRBD2. Germline lookup yields CDR1 SGHRS and CDR2 YFSETQ. CDR3 size: 15 residues. The junction had 8 bases not matched to a gene; V was cut back by 3 bases and J by 6 bases.